Below are 8 T cell receptor beta chains sequenced from a single sample in a study of T cells after yellow fever vaccination. TCRdb processed the 5' RACE reads anew with MiXCR; each CDR3 protein has one entry. The table lists 620,000 or so distinct CDR3 sequences, roughly a sixth of them singletons. This specimen consisted of PBMCs, obtained roughly 5 days after the first yellow fever vaccination. The receptors come from a man between 18 and 29 years old who received the YFV17D yellow fever vaccine.

This clonotype was seen only a few times. The rearrangement links TRBV7-6 to TRBJ2-1; 8 bases match TRBD1. From germline, CDR1 is SGHVS and CDR2 FNYEAQ. V was pared by 2 bases and J by 9 bases, with 6 bases of the junction left unmatched. This CDR3 has 14 amino acids. This CDR3 is CASSLLGQVLEQFF. The CDR3 DNA reads TGTGCCAGCAGCTTATTGGGACAGGTCCTTGAGCAGTTCTTC.

The rearrangement joins TRBV11-2 to TRBJ2-5; D possibly corresponds to TRBD1 (6 bases). This CDR3 is 15 amino acids long. V shed 1 base and J shed 4 bases, with 13 bases lying between them. Germline V gene data show CDR1 as SGHAT and CDR2 as FQNNGV. This chain's CDR3 is CASSLGDRHPETQYF. In DNA, the CDR3 is TGTGCCAGCAGCTTAGGAGACAGGCATCCAGAGACCCAGTACTTC.

This chain joins TRBV7-2 and TRBJ2-3; 13 positions agree with TRBD2. CDR1 and CDR2 (germline): SGHTA, FQGNSA. CDR3 size: 17 residues. Trimming at V came to 0 bases and at J to 4 bases, leaving 4 bases not matched to a gene. In nucleotides, the CDR3 is TGTGCCAGCAGCTTAGCGACTAGCGGGGGGAGAGCAGATACGCAGTATTTT. Protein: CASSLATSGGRADTQYF.

The sample holds a few counts of this clonotype. The V gene is TRBV5-1, the J gene TRBJ1-1, with D uncertain. The V gene lost 4 bases and the J gene lost 1 base, with 17 bases spanning the gap. CDR3 length equals 16 residues. Germline V CDR1 and CDR2: SGHRS, YFSETQ. CDR3 amino acids: CASSPSSRVRNTEAFF. DNA for the CDR3: TGCGCCAGCAGCCCCTCCTCAAGGGTCCGGAACACTGAAGCTTTCTTT.

The V call is TRBV27, the J call TRBJ2-7, with no clear D. Germline CDR1 is MNHEY and CDR2 is SMNVEV (reference sequence). The V end was cut by 2 bases, the J end by 3 bases, with 8 bases between. This CDR3 contains 13 residues. This CDR3 is CASSLTDGYEQYV. The CDR3 bases are TGTGCCAGCAGTTTAACAGACGGCTACGAGCAGTACGTC.

This clonotype was detected only a few times. This rearrangement joins TRBV4-1 to TRBJ2-4; 12 positions agree with TRBD2. Germline V gene lookup returns CDR1 MGHRA and CDR2 YSYEKL. CDR3 size: 19 residues. Trimming cost V 1 base and J 2 bases; bases outside gene matches: 9. CDR3 protein: CASSQGASGGASSKNIQYF. As DNA, the CDR3 is TGCGCCAGCAGCCAAGGCGCTAGCGGGGGGGCCTCGTCCAAAAACATTCAGTACTTC.

The chain carries TRBV5-1 and TRBJ2-5; tentatively, D is TRBD1 (5 bases). The germline V and J ends were trimmed by 2 bases and 4 bases, with 15 bases remaining between them. CDR1 and CDR2 (germline): SGHRS, YFSETQ. CDR3 size: 15 residues. The CDR3: CASSFSRGNGETQYF. The CDR3 bases are TGCGCCAGCAGCTTTAGTAGGGGCAACGGAGAGACCCAGTACTTC.

This clonotype showed up just a few times. Here the CDR3 omits its conserved ending phenylalanine or tryptophan, so a read error is the likely source. V usage is TRBV4-3 and J usage is TRBJ2-5; D unclear. CDR1 and CDR2 (germline): LGHNA, YSLEER. Trimming took off 1 base at V and 1 base at J, with 16 bases between the two ends. The CDR3 spans 17 residues. CDR3 sequence (DNA): TGCGCCAGCAGCCAAGGCCGAGTCCGGGCCTTCCAAGAGACCCAGTACTTA. Protein sequence: CASSQGRVRAFQETQYL.